This T cell receptor beta chain was identified during a study of blood T cell repertoires in COVID-19. Study-wide background: The analysed material was cDNA or gDNA that came from T cells, B-cell-depleted T cells, or PBMCs.

Germline lookup yields CDR1 SNHLY and CDR2 FYNNEI. The germline V and J ends were trimmed by 4 bases and 3 bases, with 15 bases remaining between them. CDR3 length: 15 amino acids. Repertoires were generated with immunoSEQ multiplex PCR, while TCRdb's copy carries only in-frame clones and drops some. This sample has 250,000 to 350,000 clones; around 86% occur once, and the top ten carry around 1.7%. The TCR was taken from a woman in her fifties or sixties with acute or convalescent COVID-19. This sequence joins TRBV2 and TRBJ1-1, with a possible D match to TRBD1 (6 bases). The specimen was peripheral blood. The CDR3: CASSVWLSGDTEAFF. The CDR3 bases are TGTGCCAGCAGTGTATGGCTCTCAGGGGACACTGAAGCTTTCTTT.